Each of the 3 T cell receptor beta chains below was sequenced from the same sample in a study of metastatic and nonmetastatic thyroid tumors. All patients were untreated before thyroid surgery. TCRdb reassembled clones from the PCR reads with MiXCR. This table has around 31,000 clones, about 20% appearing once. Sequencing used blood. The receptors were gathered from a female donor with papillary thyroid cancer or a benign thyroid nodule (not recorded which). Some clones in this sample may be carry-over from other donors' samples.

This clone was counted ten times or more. CDR3 nucleotide sequence: TGTGCCAGCAGTGACTCATACCCTGGAAACACCATATATTTT. It yields the protein CASSDSYPGNTIYF. The V and J genes are TRBV6-4 and TRBJ1-3; D uncertain. CDR3 size: 14 residues. V was clipped by 0 bases and J by 2 bases, with 5 bases between them. The germline gives CDR1 MRHNA, CDR2 SNTAGT.

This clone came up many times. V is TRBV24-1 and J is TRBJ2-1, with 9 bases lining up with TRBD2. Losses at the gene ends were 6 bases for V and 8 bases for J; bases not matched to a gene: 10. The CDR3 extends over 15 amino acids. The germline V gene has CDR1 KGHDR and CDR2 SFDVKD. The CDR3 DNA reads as TGTGCCACCAGTCGTTGGCTAGCGGGATCTCATGAGCAGTTCTTC. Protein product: CATSRWLAGSHEQFF.

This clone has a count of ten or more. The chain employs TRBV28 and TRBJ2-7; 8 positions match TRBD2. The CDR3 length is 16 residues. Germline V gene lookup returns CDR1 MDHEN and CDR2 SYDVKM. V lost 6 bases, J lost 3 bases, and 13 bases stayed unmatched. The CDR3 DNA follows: TGTGCCAGCAGCCCCGGGGGGGGTAGAGCGTTCTACGAGCAGTACTTC. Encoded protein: CASSPGGGRAFYEQYF.